Following are 14 T cell receptor beta chains from one sample sequenced in a study of T cell repertoires in cytomegalovirus infection. Their target antigens are unknown. TCRdb re-called the reads with MiXCR, one entry per CDR3 protein. Of about 68,000 distinct CDR3 sequences detected, 20% to 25% appear once; the ten largest clones hold 60% to 80%. Material: PBMCs, sequenced either directly or after in vitro stimulation (not recorded which). These receptors were taken from a human donor in good health (CMV status not recorded). Some clones in this sample may be carry-over from other donors' samples.

The V gene is TRBV12-3 or TRBV12-4, the J gene TRBJ1-5, with TRBD1 matching over 8 bases. This CDR3 spans 14 amino acids. The V and J ends lost 5 bases and 4 bases, in that order; junction bases with no gene match: 4. As DNA, the CDR3 is TGTGCCAGCAGTCGGGACAGGTCGAATCAGCCCCAGCATTTT. It specifies CASSRDRSNQPQHF.

This clonotype was counted a few times. The J gene is TRBJ2-1, the V gene TRBV19; TRBD2 matches 14 bases. The CDR3 loop spans 15 amino acids. After removal of 9 bases from V and 8 bases from J, the junction contained 9 bases not matched to a gene. From germline, CDR1 is LNHDA and CDR2 SQIVND (reference sequence). The CDR3 reads CASNTGLAGVDEQFF. CDR3 nucleotides: TGTGCCAGCAACACGGGACTAGCGGGAGTGGATGAGCAGTTCTTC.

This clonotype was recorded many times. This rearrangement joins TRBV12-3 or TRBV12-4 to TRBJ1-1, with 8 bases that match TRBD1. With V trimmed by 6 bases and J by 1 base, 7 bases remained unmatched. The length of the CDR3 is 15 residues. This CDR3 is CASSDDRGRNTEAFF. In DNA, the CDR3 is TGTGCCAGCAGCGACGACAGGGGCCGGAACACTGAAGCTTTCTTT.

The V call is TRBV4-1, the J call TRBJ1-1; D gene ambiguous. This CDR3 has 15 amino acids. V lost 4 bases and J lost 1, with 13 bases in between. The germline CDR1 and CDR2 sequences are MGHRA and YSYEKL. CDR3 nucleotides: TGCGCCAGCAGCCCCCGGATCCAAGCGAACACTGAAGCTTTCTTT. Encoded protein: CASSPRIQANTEAFF.

This sequence joins TRBV7-2 and TRBJ2-7; 10 nucleotides match TRBD1. With V trimmed by 3 bases and J by 3 bases, 2 bases remained unmatched. Germline V gives CDR1 SGHTA, CDR2 FQGNSA. The CDR3 loop spans 14 amino acids. The CDR3 DNA reads TGTGCCAGCAGCTTCGACAGGGGGCTCTACGAGCAGTACTTC. Amino acids: CASSFDRGLYEQYF.

This clonotype was seen a handful of times. V usage is TRBV19 and J usage is TRBJ1-2, with D maybe TRBD1 (5 bases). This CDR3 contains 14 residues. Germline-derived CDR1 and CDR2 are LNHDA and SQIVND (reference sequence). The V end lost 7 bases, the J end lost 3 bases, and 15 bases lay between the germline ends. This chain's CDR3 is CASTLGGPDYGYTF. The CDR3, as DNA: TGTGCCAGTACTTTGGGGGGTCCCGACTATGGCTACACCTTC.

The table lists this clonotype with many counts. The V call is TRBV6-1, the J call TRBJ1-1; perhaps TRBD1 as D (6 bases). The CDR3 is made up of 16 amino acids. V gave up 2 bases and J gave up 2 bases, with 15 bases separating them. The germline V gene encodes CDR1 MNHNS and CDR2 SASEGT. CDR3 nucleotide sequence: TGTGCCAGCAGTGAAAAACGGACAGCACCTAACACTGAAGCTTTCTTT. It specifies CASSEKRTAPNTEAFF.

The rearrangement joins TRBV23-1 to TRBJ2-7; D is unresolved. TRBV23-1 is flagged as an ORF with uncertain function. The CDR3 is made up of 12 amino acids. Trimming pared 1 base from V and 3 bases from J, leaving 4 bases between. The CDR3 reads CASSQFIYEQYF. Written as DNA, the CDR3 is TGCGCCAGCAGTCAATTCATCTACGAGCAGTACTTC.

The table lists this clonotype with a few counts. The V call is TRBV18, the J call TRBJ2-1, with D unclear. The CDR3 runs to 13 residues. Germline CDR1 reads KGHSH; CDR2 reads LQKENI. Deletions cut 3 bases from V and 9 bases from J, with 12 bases between. DNA for the CDR3: TGTGCCAGCTCACCCCAAGTTGACCTTGAGCAGTTCTTC. Its translation: CASSPQVDLEQFF.

This clonotype occurred a few times. Here the CDR3 DNA reads TGCAGTGCTAGCCCCAGGACTAGAAGCAATGAGCAGTTCTTC. This codes for CSASPRTRSNEQFF. The V gene is TRBV20-1, the J gene TRBJ2-1; 7 bases line up with TRBD2. The CDR3 runs 14 residues. Germline loops: CDR1 DFQATT, CDR2 SNEGSKA (reference sequence). V was pared by 3 bases and J by 6 bases, with 8 bases of the junction left unmatched.

The V and J genes are TRBV2 and TRBJ2-5; tentatively, D is TRBD1 (5 bases). CDR1 SNHLY and CDR2 FYNNEI come from the germline V gene. There are 13 residues in the CDR3. V was cut by 4 bases and J by 4 bases, with 10 bases left in between. CDR3 nucleotides: TGTGCCAGCAGTGGTACAGGTTCAGAGACCCAGTACTTC. Translated: CASSGTGSETQYF. Filled out from reference TRBV2 and TRBJ2-5, the complete variable domain reads EPEVTQTPSHQVTQMGQEVILRCVPISNHLYFYWYRQILGQKVEFLVSFYNNEISEKSEIFDDQFSVERPDGSNFTLKIRSTKLEDSAMYFCASSGTGSETQYFGPGTRLLVL.

CDR3 sequence reads: CASSQHPLAGGSSYNEQFF. CDR3 coding DNA: TGCGCCAGCAGCCAACATCCCCTAGCGGGGGGAAGCTCCTACAATGAGCAGTTCTTC. V usage is TRBV4-1 and J usage is TRBJ2-1, with 11 positions matching TRBD2. The trim removed 2 bases at V and 0 bases at J, leaving 9 bases unmatched. Germline V gene data show CDR1 as MGHRA and CDR2 as YSYEKL. The CDR3 is made up of 19 amino acids.

The rearrangement uses TRBV2 and TRBJ2-3; no reliable D call. The germline gives CDR1 SNHLY, CDR2 FYNNEI. V lost 7 bases and J 9 bases, leaving 14 bases between the germline ends. The CDR3 runs 12 residues. CDR3 coding DNA: TGTGCCAGCAAAATCGGTGGGGTCACGCAGTATTTT. As protein: CASKIGGVTQYF.

This clonotype was seen more than once but under ten times. The V and J genes are TRBV7-9 and TRBJ2-1, with TRBD1 matching 7 bases. This CDR3 spans 12 amino acids. Germline V CDR1 and CDR2: SEHNR, FQNEAQ (reference sequence). V lost 4 bases and J lost 15; bases outside the gene matches: 9. As DNA, the CDR3 is TGTGCCAGCAGCTCACCCGGGCAGGGGGTGTTCTTC. Translating it yields CASSSPGQGVFF.